Here is one TCR beta chain with its context. Here immunoSEQ multiplex PCR was the method, and the copy in TCRdb shows in-frame clones only, minus some. Found here are approximately 77,000 clones, 80% to 90% of them singletons; the top ten hold roughly 3.1%. These data come from a study of T cell responses to AZD1222 COVID-19 vaccine. Germline CDR1 is MNHEY and CDR2 is SMNVEV (reference sequence). V dropped 5 bases and J dropped 0; count of bases not matched to a gene: 4. The CDR3 extends over 15 amino acids. The sequence was obtained from an adult who received the AZD1222 COVID-19 vaccine. The sequenced sample was peripheral blood, obtained 28 days after the second AZD1222 dose. The chain couples TRBV27 to TRBJ2-1; 7 positions match TRBD2. CDR3 region: CASSLLADSYNEQFF. In DNA, the CDR3 is TGTGCCAGCAGTCTCCTAGCGGACTCCTACAATGAGCAGTTCTTC.